Following are 16 T cell receptor beta chains from one sample sequenced in a study of shared clonotypes between healthy human individuals. The data were produced by immunoSEQ multiplex PCR, yet TCRdb's version contains in-frame clones alone and is incomplete. The sample lists about 2.3 million clones; just over 90% were seen once. The sample was naive CD4+ T cells from PBMCs. The subset here: CD45RA+ positively selected. The receptors were gathered from a man between 18 and 29 years old in good health. Some clones in this sample may be carry-over from other donors' samples.

This chain joins TRBV11-2 and TRBJ1-2, with a possible D match to TRBD1 (5 bases). The CDR3 is made up of 13 amino acids. The germline V gene encodes CDR1 SGHAT and CDR2 FQNNGV. V lost 3 bases, J lost 7 bases, and 12 bases lay in between. CDR3 residues: CASSLAQGLGYTF. CDR3 bases: TGTGCCAGCAGCTTGGCGCAGGGACTTGGCTACACCTTC.

The gene calls are TRBV10-3 and TRBJ2-3; perhaps TRBD2 as D (6 bases). This CDR3 comprises 17 residues. CDR1 and CDR2 (germline): ENHRY, SYGVKD. The ends were cut back, 2 bases at V and 2 bases at J, with 17 bases in the middle. Here the CDR3 DNA reads TGTGCCATCAGTGAGCCGGGGAGGTTGGGAAACACAGATACGCAGTATTTT. It specifies CAISEPGRLGNTDTQYF.

The chain is built from TRBV6-1 and TRBJ2-1; the D is unclear. This CDR3 is 14 amino acids long. Germline CDR1 is MNHNS and CDR2 is SASEGT. Trimming left V 2 bases short and J 3 bases short, with 8 bases between. CDR3 nucleotides: TGTGCCAGCAGTGAAAGTTGGGGCTACAATGAGCAGTTCTTC. Its protein is CASSESWGYNEQFF.

This sequence joins TRBV14 and TRBJ1-2; D not resolved. Trimming took 6 bases from V and 2 from J, leaving 13 bases between them. CDR1 and CDR2 (germline): SGHDN, FVKESK. The CDR3 contains 14 residues. DNA of the CDR3: TGTGCCAGCAGACGAGCGGGCGAGAACTATGGCTACACCTTC. Translating it yields CASRRAGENYGYTF.

The gene calls are TRBV7-2 and TRBJ2-7; possibly TRBD1 for D (5 bases). Trimming removed 2 bases at V and 6 bases at J, with 17 bases between. CDR3 length: 15 residues. CDR1 SGHTA and CDR2 FQGNSA come from the germline V gene. CDR3 in DNA: TGTGCCAGCAGCTTAAGGTGGGCAGGTACAGGCGAGCAGTACTTC. Amino acids: CASSLRWAGTGEQYF.

This chain joins TRBV20-1 and TRBJ1-1, with D unclear. The CDR3 runs 11 residues. Between the trimmed V and J ends, which lost 6 bases and 6 bases, there was a span of 11 bases. Germline V gene data show CDR1 as DFQATT and CDR2 as SNEGSKA (reference sequence). CDR3 protein: CSASTGAEAFF. DNA for the CDR3: TGCAGTGCCAGTACTGGGGCTGAAGCTTTCTTT.

J is TRBJ2-1 and V is TRBV4-1, with 9 positions matching TRBD2. CDR1 is MGHRA and CDR2 is YSYEKL in the germline V gene. CDR3 length: 14 residues. Unmatched junction bases numbered 9, after V lost 0 bases and J lost 15 bases. CDR3 nucleotide sequence: TGCGCCAGCAGCCAAGAGTCTCTAGCGGGATCCCCGTTCTTC. This translates into CASSQESLAGSPFF.

This clone is a singleton in its sample. This sequence joins TRBV10-3 and TRBJ2-5; no clear D gene. The V and J ends lost 2 bases and 1 base respectively, with 11 bases between them. In germline, CDR1 is ENHRY, CDR2 SYGVKD. This CDR3 is 15 amino acids long. CDR3 DNA sequence: TGTGCCATCAGTGAGGGAACTGCTACCCAAGAGACCCAGTACTTC. Translated: CAISEGTATQETQYF.

The V call is TRBV7-8, the J call TRBJ2-3; D is uncertain. Germline-derived CDR1 and CDR2 are SGHVS and FQNEAQ. V dropped 2 bases and J dropped 2 bases, with 14 bases sitting between them. The CDR3 has 16 amino acids. The CDR3: CASSLYATLNTDTQYF. CDR3 coding DNA: TGTGCCAGCAGCTTATACGCGACTCTAAACACAGATACGCAGTATTTT.

This chain uses TRBV13 with TRBJ1-2; 9 nucleotides line up with TRBD1. Germline loops: CDR1 PRHDT, CDR2 FYEKMQ (reference sequence). CDR3 length: 15 amino acids. V was clipped by 5 bases and J by 2 bases; unmatched bases: 6. The CDR3 nucleotides read TGTGCCAGCAGCCGGAGGACAGGGGTAAACTATGGCTACACCTTC. Protein product: CASSRRTGVNYGYTF.

The CDR3, as DNA: TGTGCCAGCTCTACCGACAGGGGCACAGATACGCAGTATTTT. Encoded protein: CASSTDRGTDTQYF. The chain combines TRBV2 with TRBJ2-3; 7 positions agree with TRBD1. The germline V gene has CDR1 SNHLY and CDR2 FYNNEI. The CDR3 is 14 residues long. The V and J ends lost 8 bases and 1 base, in that order; junction bases with no gene match: 6.

The chain recombines TRBV2 with TRBJ1-1; 9 bases are a match to TRBD1. Per the germline V gene, CDR1 is SNHLY and CDR2 is FYNNEI. This CDR3 has 14 residues. V lost 8 bases to trimming and J lost 7 bases; unmatched junction nucleotides: 11. The CDR3 DNA is TGTGCCAGCTCCGGTACAGGGGGCTGGGGTGAAGCTTTCTTT. Translation gives CASSGTGGWGEAFF.

The count of this clone is one. The chain has TRBV28 and TRBJ1-1; D is unclear. The CDR3 is 15 amino acids. The germline CDR1 and CDR2 sequences are MDHEN and SYDVKM. The V gene lost 3 bases and the J gene lost 1 base, with 12 bases spanning the gap. The CDR3, as DNA: TGTGCCAGCAGTTTTTTCGAGAGATCGAACACTGAAGCTTTCTTT. Its protein is CASSFFERSNTEAFF.

The CDR3 spells CASSPRWGARDTQYF. The CDR3 DNA follows: TGTGCCAGCAGCCCCCGTTGGGGGGCCCGAGATACGCAGTATTTT. The V gene is TRBV7-6, the J gene TRBJ2-3; D tentatively reads TRBD1 or TRBD2 (6 bases each). Germline values: CDR1 SGHVS, CDR2 FNYEAQ. Trimming removed 5 bases from V and 5 bases from J, with 17 bases in between. There are 15 residues in the CDR3. The full variable domain, rest sourced from reference TRBV7-6 and TRBJ2-3, is GAGVSQSPRYKVTKRGQDVALRCDPISGHVSLYWYRQALGQGPEFLTYFNYEAQQDKSGLPNDRFSAERPEGSISTLTIQRTEQRDSAMYRCASSPRWGARDTQYFGPGTRLTVL.

This sequence joins TRBV23-1 and TRBJ2-2; D is undetermined. TRBV23-1 is labeled an ORF, and its function is uncertain. Trimming pared 4 bases from V and 2 bases from J, leaving 8 bases between. This CDR3 is 14 amino acids long. In DNA form, the CDR3 reads TGCGCCAGCAGTCGTCAACGCAACACCGGGGAGCTGTTTTTT. Protein product: CASSRQRNTGELFF.

This chain connects TRBV5-1 to TRBJ2-5, with a weak D call TRBD1 (5 bases). Trimming pared 3 bases from V and 5 bases from J, leaving 26 bases between. Germline-derived CDR1 and CDR2 are SGHRS and YFSETQ. This CDR3 comprises 18 residues. Written as DNA, the CDR3 is TGCGCCAGCAGCTCTCCTTACGGACAACGGTCCCACTCGGAGACCCAGTACTTC. Translated: CASSSPYGQRSHSETQYF.